The clone carrying this T cell receptor (beta chain) was picked up many times. Its antigen is currently unknown. Regions amplified from RNA transcripts were the TCR beta CDR3 regions. The HTBI primer set served for first-round RT-PCR of the TCR CDR3. Each CDR3 protein gets one entry after TCRdb re-called the multiplex PCR reads with MiXCR. The sample comprises some 600,000 distinct CDR3 sequences, about 14% of which are singletons, and 5.5% to 7.5% rests with the top ten. The data originate from a study of T cells in Graves' hyperthyroidism and ophthalmopathy. The CDR3 is made up of 15 amino acids. Germline V lookup: CDR1 MDHEN, CDR2 SYDVKM. The V and J ends lost 6 bases and 4 bases respectively, with 18 bases between them. Study outcomes and limitations: Peripheral blood also featured most of the thyroid clonotypes expanded above 0.001.

The receptor was isolated from a woman aged 30 to 39 with Graves' hyperthyroidism that later progressed to Graves' ophthalmopathy. The source material was blood. The rearrangement links TRBV28 to TRBJ1-2; a weak D match, TRBD1 (5 bases). The CDR3 reads CASRGIEGLGYGYTF. CDR3 nucleotide sequence: TGTGCCAGCAGGGGCATCGAGGGGCTTGGCTATGGCTACACCTTC.